Sequencing of this T cell receptor beta chain was carried out in a study of identical twins' blood T cells. This clonotype was picked up a small number of times. No antigen is known for it. The CDR3 is 15 residues long. Trimming stripped 0 bases from V and 0 bases from J, with 9 bases between. CDR1 and CDR2 (germline): SGHRS, YFSETQ. Study-wide findings and caveats: Top TCRbeta clonotypes were shared more with twin than unrelated donors. Shared CDR3 clonotype counts tracked mainly the product of cloneset sizes.

In the source study's methods: Each donor had about 100,000 to nearly 500,000 clonotypes. TCRdb reanalysed the 5' RACE reads using MiXCR and keeps one entry per CDR3 protein. TCRdb's processing, not the authors' own work, is the source of the V and J calls. The sample shows around 380,000 distinct CDR3 sequences, roughly 28% of them seen only once. The genes are TRBV5-1 and TRBJ1-1; D unresolved. This TCR came from a woman aged 18 to 55 in good health. The specimen sequenced was PBMCs. CDR3 sequence: CASSLVRFMNTEAFF. The CDR3 region has the DNA TGCGCCAGCAGCTTGGTACGCTTTATGAACACTGAAGCTTTCTTT.